Described below is a single T cell receptor (beta chain) sequence and its context. This specimen belongs to a study of radiation and T cells in renal cell carcinoma. Sequenced by immunoSEQ multiplex PCR; TCRdb stores in-frame clones only, minus some. The sample has 40,000 to 45,000 clones; 65% to 85% are singletons. Germline-derived CDR1 and CDR2 are GTSNPN and SVGIG (reference sequence). CDR3 length: 13 residues. J gave up 4 bases and V 5 bases, and 6 bases lay outside the gene matches. Time point noted: blood 4 weeks post-SBRT, at nephrectomy. Sample treatment: 15 Gy SBRT to primary tumor, nephrectomy 4 weeks later.

The chain has TRBV30 and TRBJ1-2, with 8 positions matching TRBD1. Sequenced material: blood, taken from a patient whose treatment included radiotherapy and nephrectomy. The sequence derives from a woman between 70 and 85 years old with renal cell carcinoma. As DNA, the CDR3 is TGTGCCTGGCAGACAGGGGCACGCTATGGCTACACCTTC. Translating gives CAWQTGARYGYTF.